This T cell receptor (beta chain) stems from a study of human T cells and chemical hapten exposure. Study context: Throughout a study of about 24 weeks, patients underwent weekly scalp administration of diphenylcyclopropenone doses.

Stated time point: pre-sensitization, week 0. Stated treatment: therapeutic diphenylcyclopropenone sensitization with weekly scalp DPC. Every patch test was put on after a blood sample was taken. Germline CDR1 is DFQATT and CDR2 is SNEGSKA (reference sequence). The CDR3 is made up of 18 amino acids. Between the trimmed V and J ends, which lost 0 bases and 4 bases, there was a span of 19 bases. Many counts were recorded for this clonotype. It was the library that attached unique molecular identifiers to individual cDNA molecules. From the RACE reads, TCRdb called clonotypes with MiXCR, one entry per CDR3 protein. This sample has over 85,000 distinct CDR3 sequences, with under 14% found just once.

The sequence was collected from an older woman with alopecia areata. Some clones in this sample may be carry-over from other donors' samples. Specimen: whole blood, collected in connection with sensitization to the hapten diphenylcyclopropenone (DPC). The chain carries TRBV20-1 and TRBJ1-6; no definite D call. The CDR3 sequence: CSARDLDGGRIYNSPLHF. In nucleotides, the CDR3 is TGCAGTGCTAGAGATTTGGACGGAGGCCGGATTTATAATTCACCCCTCCACTTT.